This is a list of T cell receptor beta chains from one sample in a study of blood T cell repertoires in COVID-19. Assay used: immunoSEQ multiplex PCR; TCRdb lists only in-frame clones, some missing. This table holds tens of thousands of clones, about 88% found once. The source material was peripheral blood. The receptors stem from a man at least 80 years old in a cohort sampled during active COVID-19. CDR3s leave out the opening cysteine and the closing phenylalanine or tryptophan.

v_call: TRBV5-8; j_call: TRBJ2-6; cdr3_aa: ASSLNSDSSGANVLT
v_call: TRBV5-6; j_call: TRBJ2-7; cdr3_aa: ASSLGLAGALSYEQY
v_call: TRBV5-4; j_call: TRBJ2-5; cdr3_aa: ASSAGTGGKETQY
v_call: TRBV3-1/TRBV3-2; j_call: TRBJ2-7; cdr3_aa: ASSQGAAGVYEQY
v_call: TRBV18; j_call: TRBJ1-6; cdr3_aa: ASSQTRDSPLH
v_call: TRBV21-1; j_call: TRBJ2-7; cdr3_aa: ASYPGCEQY
v_call: TRBV5-1; j_call: TRBJ1-2; cdr3_aa: ASSSGGQGHGYT
v_call: TRBV6-1; j_call: TRBJ1-5; cdr3_aa: ASSEGGGNRRQH
v_call: TRBV15; j_call: TRBJ2-5; cdr3_aa: ATQAGQGGETQY
v_call: TRBV4-3; j_call: TRBJ1-2; cdr3_aa: ASSQDLGRAYGYT
v_call: TRBV6-6; j_call: TRBJ1-5; cdr3_aa: ASSYSDRGSNQPQH
v_call: TRBV24-1; j_call: TRBJ2-2; cdr3_aa: ATSDAVTGELF
v_call: TRBV2; j_call: TRBJ2-5; cdr3_aa: ASSEVRGWTFFTASRGRETQY
v_call: TRBV30; j_call: TRBJ2-2; cdr3_aa: AWSFGLAGSAGELF
v_call: TRBV2; j_call: TRBJ1-5; cdr3_aa: ASSGGGGRFQPQH
v_call: TRBV5-1; j_call: TRBJ2-3; cdr3_aa: ASKGATARDTQY
v_call: TRBV5-1; j_call: TRBJ2-7; cdr3_aa: ASSLASGGGGSYEQY
v_call: TRBV4-3; j_call: TRBJ1-5; cdr3_aa: ASSQERGGPNQPQH
v_call: TRBV6-6; j_call: TRBJ2-1; cdr3_aa: ASSYYDSGGNEQF
v_call: TRBV7-2; j_call: TRBJ2-7; cdr3_aa: ASSLVGTSGGRYSYEQY
v_call: TRBV7-3; j_call: TRBJ2-1; cdr3_aa: ASSLGQGARDEQF
v_call: TRBV5-1; j_call: TRBJ1-1; cdr3_aa: ASSLGTGGRTEAF
v_call: TRBV10-1; j_call: TRBJ1-2; cdr3_aa: ASSLQGTYGYT
v_call: TRBV11-2; j_call: TRBJ2-5; cdr3_aa: ASSFIRSAGFIETQY
v_call: TRBV3-1/TRBV3-2; j_call: TRBJ2-3; cdr3_aa: ASSQAGVSTDTQY
v_call: TRBV7-3; j_call: TRBJ2-5; cdr3_aa: ASSSGGGETQY
v_call: TRBV6-6; j_call: TRBJ1-5; cdr3_aa: ASSLGQGQQPQH
v_call: TRBV6-5; j_call: TRBJ1-1; cdr3_aa: AAADRGDTEAF
v_call: TRBV11-2; j_call: TRBJ2-1; cdr3_aa: ASSLASYNEQF
v_call: TRBV4-2; j_call: TRBJ2-7; cdr3_aa: ASSQDGTSRYEQY
v_call: TRBV5-1; j_call: TRBJ2-5; cdr3_aa: ASSPGLAGGPETQY
v_call: TRBV30; j_call: TRBJ2-2; cdr3_aa: AWSEVAGVGELF
v_call: TRBV19; j_call: TRBJ2-3; cdr3_aa: ASTSPRADTQY
v_call: TRBV6-5; j_call: TRBJ2-2; cdr3_aa: ASSYVAGGATGELF
v_call: TRBV30; j_call: TRBJ2-2; cdr3_aa: AWSPQGLAGAGELF
v_call: TRBV10-3; j_call: TRBJ2-1; cdr3_aa: AISEDAGGYNEQF
v_call: TRBV30; j_call: TRBJ1-2; cdr3_aa: AWSPGQGDYGYT
v_call: TRBV1; j_call: TRBJ1-3; cdr3_aa: TSSKNGGLCSGNTIY
v_call: TRBV5-5; j_call: TRBJ2-5; cdr3_aa: ASSLVTGAGQALGETQY
v_call: TRBV7-8; j_call: TRBJ1-4; cdr3_aa: ASSLEGHGNEKLF
v_call: TRBV19; j_call: TRBJ2-5; cdr3_aa: ASSMNGGETQY
v_call: TRBV6-1; j_call: TRBJ1-5; cdr3_aa: ASSDNPGSNQPQH
v_call: TRBV5-4; j_call: TRBJ1-2; cdr3_aa: ASSLAGNYGYT
v_call: TRBV4-3; j_call: TRBJ2-7; cdr3_aa: ASSQDGGLRSYEQY
v_call: TRBV30; j_call: TRBJ2-5; cdr3_aa: ACGRSRETQY
v_call: TRBV7-9; j_call: TRBJ2-5; cdr3_aa: ASSPMGASQETQY
v_call: TRBV10-3; j_call: TRBJ1-1; cdr3_aa: AISAPPGQGQVGTEAF
v_call: TRBV30; j_call: TRBJ2-7; cdr3_aa: AWSVSGGTGEQY
v_call: TRBV3-1/TRBV3-2; j_call: TRBJ2-2; cdr3_aa: ATGTFPGELF